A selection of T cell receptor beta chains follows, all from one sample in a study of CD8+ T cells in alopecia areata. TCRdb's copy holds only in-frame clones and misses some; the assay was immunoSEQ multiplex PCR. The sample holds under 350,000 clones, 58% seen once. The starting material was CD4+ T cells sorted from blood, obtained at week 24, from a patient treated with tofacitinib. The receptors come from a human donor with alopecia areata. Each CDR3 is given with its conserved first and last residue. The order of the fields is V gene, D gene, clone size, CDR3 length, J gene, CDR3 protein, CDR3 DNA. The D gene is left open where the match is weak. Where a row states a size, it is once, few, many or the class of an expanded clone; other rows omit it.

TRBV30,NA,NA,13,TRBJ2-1,CAWRRTGRDEQFF,TGTGCCTGGAGGCGGACAGGGAGGGATGAGCAGTTCTTC
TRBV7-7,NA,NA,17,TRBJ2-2,CASSPRSGQQNTGELFF,TGTGCTAGCAGCCCTCGATCCGGACAGCAAAACACCGGGGAGCTGTTTTTT
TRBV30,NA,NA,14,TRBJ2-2,CAWKGILKAGELFF,TGTGCCTGGAAGGGAATTCTTAAGGCCGGGGAGCTGTTTTTT
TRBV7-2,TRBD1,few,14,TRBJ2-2,CASSFGTDAGELFF,TGTGCCAGCAGTTTCGGGACAGACGCCGGGGAGCTGTTTTTT
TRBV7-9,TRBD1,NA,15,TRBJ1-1,CASSLAGQGDTEAFF,TGTGCCAGCAGCTTAGCGGGACAGGGCGACACTGAAGCTTTCTTT
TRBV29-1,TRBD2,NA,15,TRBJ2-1,CSVEVSGGAGNEQFF,TGCAGCGTTGAAGTCAGCGGGGGGGCCGGTAATGAGCAGTTCTTC
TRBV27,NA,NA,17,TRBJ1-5,CASSLAGGWRLRQPQHF,TGTGCCAGCAGTTTAGCGGGCGGGTGGAGGTTACGTCAGCCCCAGCATTTT
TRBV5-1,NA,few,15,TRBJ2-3,CASSLAVGAPDTQYF,TGCGCCAGCAGCTTGGCTGTGGGGGCACCAGATACGCAGTATTTT
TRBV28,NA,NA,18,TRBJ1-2,CASSLGMVGGRGGYGYTF,TGTGCCAGCAGTTTAGGGATGGTTGGGGGCCGCGGCGGGTATGGCTACACCTTC
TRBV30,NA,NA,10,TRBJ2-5,CAWGGRTQYF,TGTGCCTGGGGGGGGAGGACCCAGTACTTC
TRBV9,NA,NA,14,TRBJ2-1,CASSVGLPFGEQFF,TGTGCCAGCAGCGTAGGGTTACCTTTCGGTGAGCAGTTCTTC
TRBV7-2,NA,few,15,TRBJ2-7,CASSLYYNQGNEQYF,TGTGCCAGCAGCTTATATTACAACCAGGGGAACGAGCAGTACTTC
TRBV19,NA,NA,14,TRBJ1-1,CASSADVLNTEAFF,TGTGCCAGTAGTGCCGACGTCCTGAACACTGAAGCTTTCTTT
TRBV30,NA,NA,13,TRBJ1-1,CAWSGQKNTEAFF,TGTGCCTGGAGTGGCCAGAAGAACACTGAAGCTTTCTTT
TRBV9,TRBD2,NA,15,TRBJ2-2,CASSPGTSGAGELFF,TGTGCCAGCAGCCCAGGGACTAGCGGGGCCGGGGAGCTGTTTTTT
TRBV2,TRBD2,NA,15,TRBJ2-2,CASSVTSGGTGELFF,TGTGCCAGCAGCGTGACTAGCGGTGGCACCGGGGAGCTGTTTTTT
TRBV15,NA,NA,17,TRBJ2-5,CATSKYRVRTRGETQYF,TGTGCCACCAGCAAGTACCGGGTCCGAACGCGAGGGGAGACCCAGTACTTC
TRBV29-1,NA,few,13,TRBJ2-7,CSVATRSTYEQYF,TGCAGCGTTGCCACCCGGTCCACCTACGAGCAGTACTTC
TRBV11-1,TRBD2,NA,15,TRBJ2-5,CASSVGTSGEETQYF,TGTGCCAGCAGCGTAGGGACTAGCGGTGAGGAGACCCAGTACTTC
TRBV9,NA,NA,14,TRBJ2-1,CASTRDQAYNEQFF,TGTGCCAGCACGAGGGATCAGGCCTACAATGAGCAGTTCTTC
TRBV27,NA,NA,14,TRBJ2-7,CASSLGQAGYEQYF,TGTGCCAGCAGTTTAGGTCAGGCTGGCTACGAGCAGTACTTC
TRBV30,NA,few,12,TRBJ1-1,CAWGRGDTEAFF,TGTGCCTGGGGACGGGGGGACACTGAAGCTTTCTTT
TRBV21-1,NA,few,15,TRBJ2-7,CASSKRGEGTYEQYF,TGTGCCAGCAGCAAGAGGGGAGAAGGGACCTACGAGCAGTACTTC
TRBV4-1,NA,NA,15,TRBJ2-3,CASSRRQEHTDTQYF,TGCGCCAGCAGCCGCAGACAGGAGCACACAGATACGCAGTATTTT
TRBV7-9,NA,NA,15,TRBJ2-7,CASSLVLSAQDEQYF,TGTGCCAGCAGCTTAGTCTTGTCGGCACAAGACGAGCAGTACTTC